One sample yielded the 7 T cell receptor beta chains listed below, sequenced in a study of blood T cell repertoires in COVID-19. Data came from immunoSEQ multiplex PCR; TCRdb stores just in-frame clones and leaves some out. In the table there are tens of thousands of clones, 86% of which are singletons. The sequencing sample was made of peripheral blood. These TCRs come from a man under 40 with acute or convalescent COVID-19.

The gene calls are TRBV30 and TRBJ2-5; the D is unclear. Germline V gene lookup returns CDR1 GTSNPN and CDR2 SVGIG (reference sequence). The ends were cut back, 2 bases at V and 3 bases at J, with 7 bases in the middle. This CDR3 spans 12 amino acids. The chain's CDR3 is CAWSSNEETQYF. CDR3 bases: TGTGCCTGGAGTAGCAACGAAGAGACCCAGTACTTC.

CDR3 region: CASSVARSTDTQYF. The CDR3 DNA reads as TGTGCCAGCAGCGTGGCCCGTTCCACAGATACGCAGTATTTT. This chain connects TRBV14 to TRBJ2-3; D is undetermined. Germline assignment: CDR1 SGHDN and CDR2 FVKESK. The CDR3 has 14 amino acids. Trimming shortened V by 5 bases and J by 2 bases, and 11 bases separated the two germline ends.

V is TRBV14 and J is TRBJ2-7, with D maybe TRBD1 (5 bases). The germline V and J ends were trimmed by 4 bases and 0 bases, with 10 bases remaining between them. Per germline, CDR1 SGHDN and CDR2 FVKESK. The CDR3 loop spans 14 amino acids. The CDR3 sequence is CASSLRVGSYEQYF. CDR3 in DNA: TGTGCCAGCAGCCTCAGGGTGGGCTCCTACGAGCAGTACTTC.

The CDR3 DNA sequence: TGTGCCAGCAGCCAGGCAACAGGGCGCCAGGGCTACACCTTC. Protein sequence: CASSQATGRQGYTF. The chain couples TRBV3-1 (or the pseudogene TRBV3-2) to TRBJ1-2; D might be TRBD1 (6 bases). Germline CDR1 is LGHDT and CDR2 is YNNKEL (reference sequence). The CDR3 length is 14 residues. Trimming removed 3 bases from V and 8 bases from J, with 16 bases in between.

The chain links TRBV7-2 to TRBJ1-5; 8 nucleotides line up with TRBD1. V trimming: 4 bases; J trimming: 7 bases; junction bases outside the gene matches: 6. The CDR3 is 14 amino acids. Germline V CDR1 and CDR2: SGHTA, FQGNSA. The CDR3 reads CASSSYDRGQPQHF. The CDR3 DNA follows: TGTGCCAGCAGCTCCTACGACAGGGGACAGCCCCAGCATTTT.

This clone has only a few counts. The chain carries TRBV6-5 and TRBJ2-7; D is possibly TRBD1 (6 bases). In germline, CDR1 is MNHEY, CDR2 SVGAGI. V lost 4 bases and J lost 4, with 17 bases in between. This CDR3 comprises 15 residues. The chain's CDR3 is CASSSPRQGLYEQYV. CDR3 in DNA: TGTGCCAGCAGTTCTCCCCGGCAGGGGCTATACGAGCAGTACGTC.

This clone was counted a single time. The chain is built from TRBV7-8 and TRBJ2-3; 11 bases map to TRBD2. The germline V gene encodes CDR1 SGHVS and CDR2 FQNEAQ. J lost 3 bases, V lost 1 base, and 3 bases had no gene match. The CDR3 has 16 residues. This chain's CDR3 is CASSLVSGRETDTQYF. The DNA for the CDR3 is TGTGCCAGCAGCTTAGTTAGCGGGAGGGAGACAGATACGCAGTATTTT.